Reported below is one T cell receptor (beta chain). Its antigen is not known. The record originates from a study of cytomegalovirus exposure and HLA in healthy donors. Clones were sequenced by immunoSEQ multiplex PCR, and TCRdb holds only the in-frame ones, with some missing. Of 90,000 to 150,000 clones listed, around 87% are singletons. Study-level findings and limits: Confirmation in vitro established that three CMV-associated chains were specific for CMV antigens. TCR clusters originating in the first cohort tended to co-occur in the roughly 110 validation repertoires, according to a later analysis.

Sequencing was performed on PBMCs. This receptor was obtained from a woman between 18 and 29 years old in good health and CMV-seropositive.

This chain's CDR3 is CASSLRGNTEAFF. The CDR3 nucleotides read TGCGCCAGCAGCTTGAGAGGGAACACTGAAGCTTTCTTT. The rearrangement joins TRBV5-1 to TRBJ1-1; D gene uncertain. Germline-derived CDR1 and CDR2 are SGHRS and YFSETQ. The CDR3 has 13 amino acids. The ends were cut back, 1 base at V and 1 base at J, with 5 bases in the middle.